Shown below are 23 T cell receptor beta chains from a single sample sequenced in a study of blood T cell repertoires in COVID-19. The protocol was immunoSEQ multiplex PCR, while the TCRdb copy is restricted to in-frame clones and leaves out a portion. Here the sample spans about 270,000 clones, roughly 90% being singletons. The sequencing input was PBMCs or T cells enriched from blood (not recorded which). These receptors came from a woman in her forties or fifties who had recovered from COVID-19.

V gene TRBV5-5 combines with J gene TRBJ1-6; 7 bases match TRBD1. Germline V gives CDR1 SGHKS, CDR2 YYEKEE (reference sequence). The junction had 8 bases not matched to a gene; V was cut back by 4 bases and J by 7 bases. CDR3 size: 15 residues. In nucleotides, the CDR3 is TGTGCCAGCAGCCTGGGTGGGACAGTGAATTCACCCCTCCACTTT. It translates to CASSLGGTVNSPLHF.

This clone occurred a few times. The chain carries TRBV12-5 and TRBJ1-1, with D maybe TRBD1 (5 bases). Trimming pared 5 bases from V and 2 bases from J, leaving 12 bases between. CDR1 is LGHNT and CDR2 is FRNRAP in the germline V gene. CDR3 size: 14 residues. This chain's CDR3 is CASGHSWGNTEAFF. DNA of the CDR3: TGTGCTAGTGGTCACAGTTGGGGCAACACTGAAGCTTTCTTT. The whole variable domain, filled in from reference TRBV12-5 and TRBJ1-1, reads DARVTQTPRHKVTEMGQEVTMRCQPILGHNTVFWYRQTMMQGLELLAYFRNRAPLDDSGMPKDRFSAEMPDATLATLKIQPSEPRDSAVYFCASGHSWGNTEAFFGQGTRLTVV.

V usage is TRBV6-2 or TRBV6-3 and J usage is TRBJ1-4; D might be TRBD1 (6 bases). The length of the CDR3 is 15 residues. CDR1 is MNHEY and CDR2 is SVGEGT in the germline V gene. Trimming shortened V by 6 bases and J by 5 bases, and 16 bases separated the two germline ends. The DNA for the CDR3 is TGTGCCAGCAGCCGAACCGACAGGAGAAATGAAAAACTGTTTTTT. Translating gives CASSRTDRRNEKLFF.

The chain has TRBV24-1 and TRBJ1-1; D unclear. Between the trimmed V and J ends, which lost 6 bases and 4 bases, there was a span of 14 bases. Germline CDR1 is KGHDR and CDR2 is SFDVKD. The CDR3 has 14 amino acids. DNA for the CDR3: TGTGCCACCAGTCCCGGGGAATGGGTCACTGAAGCTTTCTTT. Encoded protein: CATSPGEWVTEAFF.

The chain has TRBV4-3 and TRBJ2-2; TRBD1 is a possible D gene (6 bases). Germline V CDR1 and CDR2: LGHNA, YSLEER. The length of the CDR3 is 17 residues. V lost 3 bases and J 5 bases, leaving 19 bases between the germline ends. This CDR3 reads CASSHAQGIEKTGELFF. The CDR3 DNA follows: TGCGCCAGCAGCCACGCACAGGGAATAGAAAAAACCGGGGAGCTGTTTTTT.

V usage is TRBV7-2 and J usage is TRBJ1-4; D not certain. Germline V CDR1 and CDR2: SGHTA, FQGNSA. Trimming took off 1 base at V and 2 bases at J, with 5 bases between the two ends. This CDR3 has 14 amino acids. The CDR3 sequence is CASSLDSTNEKLFF. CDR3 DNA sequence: TGTGCCAGCAGCTTAGACAGCACTAATGAAAAACTGTTTTTT.

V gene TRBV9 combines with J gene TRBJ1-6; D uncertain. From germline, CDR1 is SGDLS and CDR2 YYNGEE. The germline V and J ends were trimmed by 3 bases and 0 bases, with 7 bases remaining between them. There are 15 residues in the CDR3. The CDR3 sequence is CASSADNSYNSPLHF. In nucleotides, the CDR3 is TGTGCCAGCAGCGCCGACAACTCCTATAATTCACCCCTCCACTTT.

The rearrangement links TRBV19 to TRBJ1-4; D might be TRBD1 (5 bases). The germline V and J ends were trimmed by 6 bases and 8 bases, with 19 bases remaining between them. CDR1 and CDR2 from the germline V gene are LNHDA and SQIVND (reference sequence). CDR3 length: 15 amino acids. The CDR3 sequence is CASRTGDLEGEKLFF. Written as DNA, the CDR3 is TGTGCCAGTAGAACGGGGGACCTGGAGGGGGAAAAACTGTTTTTT.

For the CDR3, the DNA is TGTGCCAGCAGCCCCGGCGGGACTAGCGGGAGTTCGGAGACCCAGTACTTC. This sequence encodes CASSPGGTSGSSETQYF. The chain joins TRBV7-6 to TRBJ2-5; 14 bases fit TRBD2. The ends lost 5 bases at V and 5 bases at J; junction bases unmatched: 10. This CDR3 contains 17 residues. Looked up from germline, CDR1 is SGHVS and CDR2 is FNYEAQ.

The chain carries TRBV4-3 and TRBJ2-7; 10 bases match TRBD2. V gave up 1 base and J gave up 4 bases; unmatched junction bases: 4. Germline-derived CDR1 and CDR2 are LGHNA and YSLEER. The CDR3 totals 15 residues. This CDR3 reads CASSQALAGGYEQYF. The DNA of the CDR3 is TGCGCCAGCAGCCAAGCGTTAGCGGGGGGATACGAGCAGTACTTC.

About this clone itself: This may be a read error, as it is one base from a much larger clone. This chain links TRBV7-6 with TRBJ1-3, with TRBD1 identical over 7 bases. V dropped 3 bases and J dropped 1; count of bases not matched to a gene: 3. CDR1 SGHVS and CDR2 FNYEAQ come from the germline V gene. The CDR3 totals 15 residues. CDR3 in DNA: TGTGCCAGCAGCTTGGGACAGCGGTCTGGAAACACCATATATTTT. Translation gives CASSLGQRSGNTIYF. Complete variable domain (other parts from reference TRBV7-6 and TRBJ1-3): GAGVSQSPRYKVTKRGQDVALRCDPISGHVSLYWYRQALGQGPEFLTYFNYEAQQDKSGLPNDRFSAERPEGSISTLTIQRTEQRDSAMYRCASSLGQRSGNTIYFGEGSWLTVV.

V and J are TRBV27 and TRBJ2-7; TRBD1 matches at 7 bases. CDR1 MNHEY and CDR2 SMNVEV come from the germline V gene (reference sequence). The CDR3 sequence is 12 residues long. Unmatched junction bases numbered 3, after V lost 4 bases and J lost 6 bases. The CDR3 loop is CASSSNRGEQYF. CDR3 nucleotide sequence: TGTGCCAGCAGTTCTAACAGGGGCGAGCAGTACTTC.

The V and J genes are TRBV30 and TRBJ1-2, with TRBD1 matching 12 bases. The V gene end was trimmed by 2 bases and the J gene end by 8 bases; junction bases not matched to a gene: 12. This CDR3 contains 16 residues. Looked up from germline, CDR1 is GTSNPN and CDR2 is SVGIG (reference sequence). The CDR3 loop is CAWSSPGQGAFWGYTF. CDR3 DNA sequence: TGTGCCTGGAGTTCCCCGGGACAGGGGGCCTTTTGGGGCTACACCTTC.

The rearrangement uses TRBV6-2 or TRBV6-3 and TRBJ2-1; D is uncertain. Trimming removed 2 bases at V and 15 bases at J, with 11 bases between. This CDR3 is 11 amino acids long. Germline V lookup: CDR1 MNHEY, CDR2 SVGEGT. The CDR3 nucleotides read TGTGCCAGCAGTTACGTGGCCACCTGGTTCTTC. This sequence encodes CASSYVATWFF.

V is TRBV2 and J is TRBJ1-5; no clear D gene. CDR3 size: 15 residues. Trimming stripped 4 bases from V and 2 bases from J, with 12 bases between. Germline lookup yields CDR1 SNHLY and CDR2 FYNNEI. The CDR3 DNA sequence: TGTGCCAGCAGTGTCGAACACCTGGGCAATCAGCCCCAGCATTTT. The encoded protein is CASSVEHLGNQPQHF.

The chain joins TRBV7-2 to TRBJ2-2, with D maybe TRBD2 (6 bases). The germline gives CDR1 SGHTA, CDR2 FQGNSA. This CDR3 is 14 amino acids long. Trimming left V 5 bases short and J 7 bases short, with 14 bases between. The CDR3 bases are TGTGCCAGCAGCCCGCGGGACCCGAACGGGGAGCTGTTTTTT. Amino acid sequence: CASSPRDPNGELFF.

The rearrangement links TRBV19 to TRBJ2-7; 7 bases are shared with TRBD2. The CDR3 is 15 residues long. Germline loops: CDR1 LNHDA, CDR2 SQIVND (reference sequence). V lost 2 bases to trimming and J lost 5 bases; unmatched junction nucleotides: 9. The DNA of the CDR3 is TGTGCCAGTAGTATATCCAGCGGGACCCAAAACGAGCAGTACTTC. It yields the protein CASSISSGTQNEQYF.

The CDR3 nucleotides read TGTGCCAGCAGCGCACAGGGGAGCAATCAGCCCCAGCATTTT. Translation: CASSAQGSNQPQHF. The rearrangement links TRBV11-1 to TRBJ1-5; 7 positions match TRBD1. With 5 bases clipped from V and 1 base from J, the junction kept 2 bases outside the gene matches. CDR3 length equals 14 residues. Germline V gives CDR1 SGHAT, CDR2 FQDESV (reference sequence).

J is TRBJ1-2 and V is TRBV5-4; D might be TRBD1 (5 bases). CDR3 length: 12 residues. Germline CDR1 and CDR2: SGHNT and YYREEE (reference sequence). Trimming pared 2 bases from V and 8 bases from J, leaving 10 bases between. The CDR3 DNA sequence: TGTGCCAGCAGCTTTGACAGCAGCGGCTACACCTTC. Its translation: CASSFDSSGYTF.

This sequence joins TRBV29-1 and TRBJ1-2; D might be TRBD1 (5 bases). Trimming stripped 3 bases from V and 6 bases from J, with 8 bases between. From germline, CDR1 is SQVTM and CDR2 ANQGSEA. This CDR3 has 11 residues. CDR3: CSVEAGHGYTF. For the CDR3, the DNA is TGCAGCGTTGAGGCGGGGCATGGCTACACCTTC.

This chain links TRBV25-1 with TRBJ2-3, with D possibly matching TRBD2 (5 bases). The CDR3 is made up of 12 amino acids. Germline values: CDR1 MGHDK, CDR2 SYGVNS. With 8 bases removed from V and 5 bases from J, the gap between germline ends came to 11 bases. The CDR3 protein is CASGSVGDTQYF. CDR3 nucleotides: TGTGCCAGCGGGAGTGTTGGAGATACGCAGTATTTT. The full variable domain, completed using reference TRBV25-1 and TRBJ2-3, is EADIYQTPRYLVIGTGKKITLECSQTMGHDKMYWYQQDPGMELHLIHYSYGVNSTEKGDLSSESTVSRIRTEHFPLTLESARPSHTSQYLCASGSVGDTQYFGPGTRLTVL.

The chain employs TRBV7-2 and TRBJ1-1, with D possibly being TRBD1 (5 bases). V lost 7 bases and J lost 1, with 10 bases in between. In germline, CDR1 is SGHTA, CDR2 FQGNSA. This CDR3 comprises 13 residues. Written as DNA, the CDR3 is TGTGCCAGCAACTTCAGGGAGAACACTGAAGCTTTCTTT. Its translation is CASNFRENTEAFF.

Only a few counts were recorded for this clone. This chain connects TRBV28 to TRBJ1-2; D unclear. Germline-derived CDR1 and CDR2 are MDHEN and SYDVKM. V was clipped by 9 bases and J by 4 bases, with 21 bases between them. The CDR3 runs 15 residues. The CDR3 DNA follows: TGTGCCAGTACGAAGGCCTGGCAGGCTACCTATGGCTACACCTTC. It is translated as CASTKAWQATYGYTF.